This TCR beta chain was found in a study of neoadjuvant anti-PD-1 for oral cavity cancer. For the study at large: Around day 43, patients without progression received a fourth nivolumab dose before surgery.

The data were produced by immunoSEQ multiplex PCR, yet TCRdb's version contains in-frame clones alone and is incomplete. The sample lists 15,000 to 20,000 clones; about 59% were seen once. These newly diagnosed stage II-IVA oral cavity squamous cell carcinoma patients had no prior systemic or radiation treatment. This TCR came from a person aged 40 to 85 with oral cavity squamous cell carcinoma. This specimen consisted of PBMCs, obtained before nivolumab (anti-PD-1) treatment.

The CDR3 DNA reads as TGTGCCAGCAGCTTCAGGACTAGCGGGACCGGCGATGAGCAGTTCTTC. This sequence encodes CASSFRTSGTGDEQFF. The chain employs TRBV11-2 and TRBJ2-1; 12 bases align to TRBD2. Germline CDR1 is SGHAT and CDR2 is FQNNGV. Germline trimming cut 3 bases from V and 8 bases from J; bases unmatched to any gene: 8. The CDR3 runs to 16 residues.